This T cell receptor (beta chain) derives from a study of beta chain features in type 1 diabetes. Whole-study findings and limits: Shortening of TCRB CDR3s, moderate but significant, appeared in all four CD4+ subsets of Type 1 diabetes patients.

Note on this clone: Its specificity is not known.

Germline trimming cut 4 bases from V and 2 bases from J; bases unmatched to any gene: 3. The V gene's germline CDR1 is SEHNR and CDR2 FQNEAQ (reference sequence). The CDR3 is 15 residues long. As every portion of the isolated RNA was reverse transcribed, the sequencing read expressed TCRB transcripts. Sequencing was performed with immunoSEQ multiplex PCR; in TCRdb, only in-frame clones are kept and a portion is missing. The table records roughly 290,000 clones, 7.5% to 9.5% of them present only once. The sequence was obtained from a woman younger than 30 in good health. The chain couples TRBV7-9 to TRBJ2-1; 9 bases agree with TRBD1. The sequenced material came from central memory CD4+ T cells from blood. The CDR3 DNA reads as TGTGCCAGCAGCTCGTACAGGGGGCCCTACAATGAGCAGTTCTTC. Protein product: CASSSYRGPYNEQFF. Variable domain in full (rest from reference TRBV7-9 and TRBJ2-1): DTGVSQNPRHKITKRGQNVTFRCDPISEHNRLYWYRQTLGQGPEFLTYFQNEAQLEKSRLLSDRFSAERPKGSFSTLEIQRTEQGDSAMYLCASSSYRGPYNEQFFGPGTRLTVL.